This T cell receptor (beta chain) was captured by sequencing in a study of lymphopenia after photon versus proton radiotherapy. Germline V gene lookup returns CDR1 SGHNT and CDR2 YYREEE (reference sequence). J lost 5 bases, V lost 4 bases, and 20 bases had no gene match. The CDR3 totals 18 residues. Regarding this clone: Its antigen is unknown.

Repertoires were generated with immunoSEQ multiplex PCR, while TCRdb's copy carries only in-frame clones and drops some. The table lists roughly 76,000 clones, 85% to 95% of them singletons. Regarding the study as a whole: Relative stability marked proton patients; photon patients lost diversity and naive cells. Oligoclonal CD8+ Temra expansion after nadir drove photon patients' diversity drop.

The chain employs TRBV5-4 and TRBJ2-7; 8 nucleotides agree with TRBD2. Sequences were derived from peripheral blood, sampled from a patient treated with photon-based radiotherapy. This TCR was sampled from a woman between 35 and 50 years old with cholangiocarcinoma. In nucleotides, the CDR3 is TGTGCCAGCAGCACGGGCCTCCGGGGGGGCGAGGGGGTAAACGAGCAGTACTTC. Encoded protein: CASSTGLRGGEGVNEQYF.